The T cell receptor beta chain described here comes from a study of blood T cell repertoires in COVID-19. Study information: Some COVID-19 samples were acute and others convalescent; all came from the United States, Italy and Spain. PBMCs, B-cell-depleted T cells, or T cells were the source of the cDNA or gDNA that made up the material.

Methods used by the authors: Estimation of nucleated cell counts relied on the amplification of reference gene primers. Here immunoSEQ multiplex PCR was the method, and the copy in TCRdb shows in-frame clones only, minus some. V and J calls and clone size follow that table, whereas D and trimming were derived from the DNA. The profile covers 170,000 or so clones, with around nine tenths appearing a single time and 0.7% to 0.9% taken by the ten largest. Sequencing was performed on peripheral blood. This TCR was recovered from a woman aged 18-29 years who had recovered from COVID-19.

The CDR3 sequence is CASGHTAGTEAFF. Here the CDR3 DNA reads TGCGCCAGCGGTCACACAGCCGGCACTGAAGCTTTCTTT. The rearrangement uses TRBV5-1 and TRBJ1-1; D is ambiguous. The CDR3 sequence is 13 residues long. Looked up from germline, CDR1 is SGHRS and CDR2 is YFSETQ. Trimming removed 7 bases from V and 4 bases from J, with 14 bases in between. The full variable domain, rest sourced from reference TRBV5-1 and TRBJ1-1, is KAGVTQTPRYLIKTRGQQVTLSCSPISGHRSVSWYQQTPGQGLQFLFEYFSETQRNKGNFPGRFSGRQFSNSRSEMNVSTLELGDSALYLCASGHTAGTEAFFGQGTRLTVV.